This T cell receptor beta chain was sequenced for a study of T cell responses to AZD1222 COVID-19 vaccine. Using immunoSEQ multiplex PCR, the repertoire was profiled, and TCRdb retains in-frame clones only, with some absent. In the table there are more than 60,000 clones, roughly nine tenths of which are singletons. This clone was picked up a small number of times. Its matching antigen is unknown. The CDR3 extends over 15 amino acids. The germline CDR1 and CDR2 sequences are SGHAT and FQNNGV. The junction had 5 bases not matched to a gene; V was cut back by 3 bases and J by 2 bases. Broader study findings: Nearly half of spike-specific TCRs reportedly target variant regions that are unmutated in the B.1.351 and B.1.1.7 variants. No repertoire was sampled before or during the peak T cell response, only after it. Only a handful of people who got AZD1222 tested seropositive at baseline. The donors showed a predominance of white British ancestry and of females, with possible underestimation of clonal diversity.

This rearrangement joins TRBV11-2 to TRBJ2-7, with TRBD1 matching over 9 bases. This TCR was sampled from an adult in good health. The sample consisted of peripheral blood, taken on day 0 of AZD1222 vaccination. The CDR3 DNA reads TGTGCCAGCAGCTTGCTACAGGGGGCCACCTACGAGCAGTACTTC. It is translated as CASSLLQGATYEQYF.